This entry lists 9 T cell receptor beta chains sequenced from one sample in a study of blood T cell repertoires in COVID-19. Data came from immunoSEQ multiplex PCR; TCRdb stores just in-frame clones and leaves some out. The sample yields some 310,000 clones, roughly 90% seen once. The specimen sequenced was peripheral blood. The source is a woman in her thirties or forties with COVID-19, enrolled during active disease.

A few counts support this clone. CDR3 nucleotide sequence: TGTGCCAGCGGACAGGGTGGGACACCCCTCCACTTT. As protein: CASGQGGTPLHF. The chain is built from TRBV9 and TRBJ1-6, with TRBD1 identical over 8 bases. The length of the CDR3 is 12 residues. Trimming removed 7 bases from V and 11 bases from J; junction bases left unmatched: 5. CDR1 and CDR2 from the germline V gene are SGDLS and YYNGEE.

For this clone: Other nucleotide sequences from this sample produce the same CDR3. The chain links TRBV7-3 to TRBJ2-3; D gene unclear. Trimming removed 5 bases from V and 0 bases from J, with 12 bases in between. The CDR3 consists of 15 residues. The germline V gene has CDR1 SGHTA and CDR2 FQGTGA. The DNA for the CDR3 is TGTGCCAGCAGCCGTGCCGGCGGCAGCACAGATACGCAGTATTTT. This codes for CASSRAGGSTDTQYF.

J is TRBJ1-1 and V is TRBV7-9; unclear D gene. Trimming removed 5 bases from V and 7 bases from J, with 17 bases in between. This CDR3 region has 14 residues. Germline CDR1 reads SEHNR; CDR2 reads FQNEAQ (reference sequence). The DNA for the CDR3 is TGTGCCAGCAGCCTCCATGAGATCGGGGATGAAGCTTTCTTT. Translated: CASSLHEIGDEAFF.

This clone occurred a few times. The rearrangement joins TRBV7-9 to TRBJ2-2; a possible D gene is TRBD1 (5 bases). Between the trimmed V and J ends, which lost 3 bases and 6 bases, there was a span of 20 bases. The CDR3 consists of 17 residues. From germline, CDR1 is SEHNR and CDR2 FQNEAQ (reference sequence). CDR3 coding DNA: TGTGCCAGCAGCTTCCTGCAGGGCAAGTGGAGCGCCGGGGAGCTGTTTTTT. Translation: CASSFLQGKWSAGELFF.

The gene calls are TRBV9 and TRBJ2-7; TRBD2 matches at 9 bases. The CDR3 loop spans 16 amino acids. V was clipped by 5 bases and J by 4 bases; unmatched bases: 13. The germline gives CDR1 SGDLS, CDR2 YYNGEE. The CDR3 DNA reads as TGTGCCAGCAGTTCTCTAGCGGGGTCCGCCAGTTACGAGCAGTACTTC. As protein: CASSSLAGSASYEQYF.

The CDR3 DNA follows: TGTGCCAGCTCACCGCAGGGACAGGACTACCCACCCCTCCACTTT. The encoded protein is CASSPQGQDYPPLHF. The chain combines TRBV18 with TRBJ1-6; TRBD1 matches 8 bases. The germline V gene encodes CDR1 KGHSH and CDR2 LQKENI. This CDR3 contains 15 residues. J lost 11 bases, V lost 3 bases, and 9 bases had no gene match.

The CDR3 DNA reads as TGTGCCAGCAGTTTATCGGGGACAGGGGTCAACACTGAAGCTTTCTTT. Translation gives CASSLSGTGVNTEAFF. This sequence joins TRBV27 and TRBJ1-1, with TRBD1 matching over 10 bases. The germline V gene has CDR1 MNHEY and CDR2 SMNVEV (reference sequence). This CDR3 comprises 16 residues. Germline trimming cut 0 bases from V and 2 bases from J; bases unmatched to any gene: 3.

This sequence joins TRBV10-3 and TRBJ2-7, with D tentatively TRBD2 (6 bases). The germline V gene encodes CDR1 ENHRY and CDR2 SYGVKD. The CDR3 is 13 amino acids. Trimming took off 11 bases at V and 4 bases at J, with 18 bases between the two ends. The CDR3 protein is CAAGGAQIYEQYF. The CDR3 region has the DNA TGTGCCGCCGGAGGGGCCCAAATTTACGAGCAGTACTTC.

The genes are TRBV3-1 (or the pseudogene TRBV3-2) and TRBJ2-5; 8 nucleotides align to TRBD1. CDR3 length: 13 amino acids. J was trimmed by 5 bases and V by 3 bases; bases with no gene match: 2. Germline loops: CDR1 LGHDT, CDR2 YNNKEL (reference sequence). This CDR3 is CASSQTGVETQYF. The CDR3 bases are TGTGCCAGCAGCCAGACAGGGGTGGAGACCCAGTACTTC.